One sample yielded the 9 T cell receptor beta chains listed below, sequenced in a study of Graves' ophthalmopathy and Graves' hyperthyroidism. Investigators amplified TCR beta CDR3 regions from RNA transcripts. RT-PCR was first run with HTBI primers, then multiplex PCR in a second round. TCRdb used MiXCR to reprocess the multiplex PCR reads, holding one entry per CDR3 protein. This table holds a few hundred thousand distinct CDR3 sequences, 17% found once. The source material was peripheral blood. Source of these receptors: an adult man with Graves' ophthalmopathy.

This clonotype has at least ten counts. The chain joins TRBV5-1 to TRBJ2-5, with D possibly called TRBD1 or TRBD2 (5 bases each). The CDR3 loop spans 13 amino acids. The V end was cut by 4 bases, the J end by 5 bases, with 12 bases between. Germline V gene sequence: CDR1 SGHRS, CDR2 YFSETQ. Here the CDR3 reads CASSPGRPETQYF. CDR3 coding DNA: TGCGCCAGCAGCCCGGGACGACCGGAGACCCAGTACTTC.

This clonotype was seen repeatedly, ten times or more. The chain is built from TRBV11-2 and TRBJ1-6; D not resolved. This CDR3 spans 13 amino acids. In germline, CDR1 is SGHAT, CDR2 FQNNGV. V lost 6 bases and J 7 bases, leaving 10 bases between the germline ends. The CDR3 DNA reads TGTGCCAGCAGGTCGAATGGAAATTCACCCCTCCACTTT. It codes for CASRSNGNSPLHF.

This clonotype was picked up many times. The J gene is TRBJ2-7, the V gene TRBV19; no clear D gene. The CDR3 spans 16 residues. In germline, CDR1 is LNHDA, CDR2 SQIVND (reference sequence). The V end was cut by 3 bases, the J end by 1 base, with 16 bases between. The CDR3 loop reads CASSIVPNPNSYEQYF. CDR3 bases: TGTGCCAGTAGTATTGTTCCGAATCCTAATTCCTACGAGCAGTACTTC.

On this clonotype itself: The germline gene is not matched at one end of the junction; a read error may be the cause. The V and J genes are TRBV14 and TRBJ2-7; D unclear. The CDR3 length is 15 residues. Germline V CDR1 and CDR2: SGHDN, FVKESK. The CDR3 loop is CASSLRVRHTYEQSF. In nucleotides, the CDR3 is TGTGCCAGCAGCCTCCGGGTCAGACATACCTACGAGCAGTCCTTC.

This clonotype was detected many times. This chain connects TRBV2 to TRBJ2-2; no clear D gene. V lost 11 bases and J lost 4, with 14 bases in between. This CDR3 is 13 amino acids long. CDR1 is SNHLY and CDR2 is FYNNEI in the germline V gene. The CDR3 nucleotides are TGTGCCGGTACAATGCAGTTCACCGGGGAGCTGTTTTTT. Encoded protein: CAGTMQFTGELFF.

The gene calls are TRBV3-1 and TRBJ2-7, with 11 bases fitting TRBD2. There are 16 residues in the CDR3. Germline CDR1 is LGHDT and CDR2 is YNNKEL (reference sequence). J gave up 2 bases and V 1 base, and 4 bases lay outside the gene matches. CDR3 sequence reads: CASSQALLAGAYEQYF. The DNA for the CDR3 is TGTGCCAGCAGCCAAGCCCTACTAGCGGGGGCCTACGAGCAGTACTTC.

This clonotype was picked up many times. The chain recombines TRBV11-2 with TRBJ1-1, with TRBD1 matching over 10 bases. V lost 5 bases, J lost 2 bases, and 14 bases stayed unmatched. The germline V gene has CDR1 SGHAT and CDR2 FQNNGV. CDR3 length: 18 residues. CDR3 loop: CASSARRLGQGINTEAFF. CDR3 DNA sequence: TGTGCCAGCAGCGCAAGACGATTGGGACAGGGGATTAACACTGAAGCTTTCTTT.

The genes are TRBV5-1 and TRBJ2-5; weak D call: TRBD2 (6 bases). The CDR3 loop spans 14 amino acids. Germline V gene data show CDR1 as SGHRS and CDR2 as YFSETQ. The V end lost 1 base, the J end lost 5 bases, and 12 bases lay between the germline ends. The CDR3 bases are TGCGCCAGCAGCTTGTATGCGGGGCGGGAGACCCAGTACTTC. Translated: CASSLYAGRETQYF.

This clonotype occurred many times. The CDR3 bases are TGTGCCAGCAGCCAAGGCAGGGGTGGTGTCACCGGGGAGCTGTTTTTT. It specifies CASSQGRGGVTGELFF. This sequence joins TRBV4-2 and TRBJ2-2; D is perhaps TRBD1 (6 bases). Germline CDR1 and CDR2: LGHNA and YNFKEQ. The V end was cut by 1 base, the J end by 4 bases, with 13 bases between. The CDR3 spans 16 residues.